The following is a T cell receptor (beta chain) sequence with its context. These data belong to a study of blood T cell repertoires in COVID-19. The CDR3 loop spans 14 amino acids. Germline V gene sequence: CDR1 LNHDA, CDR2 SQIVND (reference sequence). The V gene lost 5 bases and the J gene lost 6 bases, with 14 bases spanning the gap. Generated by immunoSEQ multiplex PCR, the TCRdb table keeps only in-frame clones and is missing some. The table shows over 20,000 clones, with approximately 83% occurring only once. The chain links TRBV19 to TRBJ1-5; weak D call: TRBD1 (5 bases). This TCR was recovered from a human donor in a cohort sampled during active COVID-19. Material for sequencing was peripheral blood. The DNA of the CDR3 is TGTGCCAGTAGTCTGGCGGGCGGGGGTCAGCCCCAGCATTTT. It translates to CASSLAGGGQPQHF.